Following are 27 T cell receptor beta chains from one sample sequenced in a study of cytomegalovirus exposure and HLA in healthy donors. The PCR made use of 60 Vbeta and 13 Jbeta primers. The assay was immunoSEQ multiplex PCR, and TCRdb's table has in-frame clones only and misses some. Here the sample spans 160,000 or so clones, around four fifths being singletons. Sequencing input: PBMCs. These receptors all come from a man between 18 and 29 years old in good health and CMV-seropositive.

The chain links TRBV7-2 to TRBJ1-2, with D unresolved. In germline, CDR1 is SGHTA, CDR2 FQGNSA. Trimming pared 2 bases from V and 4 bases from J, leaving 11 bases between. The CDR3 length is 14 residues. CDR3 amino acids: CASSLIGLSYGYTF. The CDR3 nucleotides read TGTGCCAGCAGCTTAATCGGACTGAGCTATGGCTACACCTTC.

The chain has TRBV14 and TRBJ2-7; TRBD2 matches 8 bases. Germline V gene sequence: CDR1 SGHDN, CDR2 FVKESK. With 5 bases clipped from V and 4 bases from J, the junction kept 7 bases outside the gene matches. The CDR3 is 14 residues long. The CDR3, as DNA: TGTGCCAGCAGCGAGGGACTAGGGGGGTACGAGCAGTACTTC. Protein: CASSEGLGGYEQYF.

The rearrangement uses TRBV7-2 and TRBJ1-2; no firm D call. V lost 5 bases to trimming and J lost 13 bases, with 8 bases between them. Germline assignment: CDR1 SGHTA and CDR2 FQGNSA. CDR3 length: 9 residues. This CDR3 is CASSQAPTF. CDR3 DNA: TGTGCCAGCAGCCAAGCCCCCACCTTC.

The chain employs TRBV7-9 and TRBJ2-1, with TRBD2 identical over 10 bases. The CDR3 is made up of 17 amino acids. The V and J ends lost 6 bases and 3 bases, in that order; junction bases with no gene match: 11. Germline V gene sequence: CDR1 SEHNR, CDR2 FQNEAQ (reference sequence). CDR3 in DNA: TGTGCCAGCAGTATTCCCCTAGCGGGAGAGATCTACAATGAGCAGTTCTTC. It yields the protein CASSIPLAGEIYNEQFF.

DNA for the CDR3: TGTGCCAGCGAGTCCGAGAACACTGAAGCTTTCTTT. Translation: CASESENTEAFF. This chain links TRBV6-6 with TRBJ1-1; D is unresolved. Germline CDR1 MNHNY, CDR2 SVGAGI (reference sequence). This CDR3 is 12 amino acids long. Trimming shortened V by 8 bases and J by 1 base, and 8 bases separated the two germline ends.

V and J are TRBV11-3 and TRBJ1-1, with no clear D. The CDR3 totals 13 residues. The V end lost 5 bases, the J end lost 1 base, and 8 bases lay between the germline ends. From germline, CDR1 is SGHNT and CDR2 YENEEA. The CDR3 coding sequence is TGTGCCAGCAGCCGTACATCGAACACTGAAGCTTTCTTT. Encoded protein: CASSRTSNTEAFF.

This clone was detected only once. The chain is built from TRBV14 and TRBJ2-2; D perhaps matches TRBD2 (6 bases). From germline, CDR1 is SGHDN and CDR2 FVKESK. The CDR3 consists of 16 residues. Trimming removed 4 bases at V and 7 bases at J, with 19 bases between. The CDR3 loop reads CASSPSWRASSGELFF. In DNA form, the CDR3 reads TGTGCCAGCAGCCCTAGCTGGAGGGCCTCAAGCGGGGAGCTGTTTTTT.

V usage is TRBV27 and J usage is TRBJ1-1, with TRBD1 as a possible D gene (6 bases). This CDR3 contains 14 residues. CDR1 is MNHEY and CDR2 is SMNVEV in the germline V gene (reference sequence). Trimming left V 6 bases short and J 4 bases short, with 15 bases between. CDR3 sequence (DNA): TGTGCCAGCAGATTCCAAGGGGGGGGCACTGAAGCTTTCTTT. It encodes CASRFQGGGTEAFF.

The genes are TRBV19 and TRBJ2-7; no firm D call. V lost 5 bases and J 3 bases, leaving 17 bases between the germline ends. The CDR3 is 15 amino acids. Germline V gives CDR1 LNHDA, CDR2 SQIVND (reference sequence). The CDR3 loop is CASSPSEGDLYEQYF. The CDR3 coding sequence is TGTGCCAGTAGTCCCTCCGAAGGAGACCTCTACGAGCAGTACTTC.

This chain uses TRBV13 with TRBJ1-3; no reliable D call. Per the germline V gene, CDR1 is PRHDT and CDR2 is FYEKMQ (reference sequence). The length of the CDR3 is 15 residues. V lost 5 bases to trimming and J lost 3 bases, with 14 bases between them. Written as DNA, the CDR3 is TGTGCCAGCAGCCCCACCGACACCCTTGGAAACACCATATATTTT. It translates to CASSPTDTLGNTIYF.

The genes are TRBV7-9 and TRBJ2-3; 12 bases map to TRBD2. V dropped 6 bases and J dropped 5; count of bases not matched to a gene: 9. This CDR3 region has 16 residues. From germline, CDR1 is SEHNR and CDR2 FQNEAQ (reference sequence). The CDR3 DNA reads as TGTGCCAGCAGATCCGGACCGGGACTAGCGGGAGATACGCAGTATTTT. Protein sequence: CASRSGPGLAGDTQYF.

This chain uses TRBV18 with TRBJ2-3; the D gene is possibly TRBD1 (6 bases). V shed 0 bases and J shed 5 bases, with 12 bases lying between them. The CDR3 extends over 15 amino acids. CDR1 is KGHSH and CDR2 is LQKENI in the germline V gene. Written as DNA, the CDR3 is TGTGCCAGCTCACCACCGACAGGCGCCGGAGATACGCAGTATTTT. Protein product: CASSPPTGAGDTQYF. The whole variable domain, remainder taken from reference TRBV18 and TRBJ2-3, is NAGVMQNPRHLVRRRGQEARLRCSPMKGHSHVYWYRQLPEEGLKFMVYLQKENIIDESGMPKERFSAEFPKEGPSILRIQQVVRGDSAAYFCASSPPTGAGDTQYFGPGTRLTVL.

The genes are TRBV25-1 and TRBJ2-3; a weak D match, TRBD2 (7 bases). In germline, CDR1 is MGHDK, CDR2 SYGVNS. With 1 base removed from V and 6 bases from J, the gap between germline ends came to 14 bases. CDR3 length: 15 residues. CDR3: CASSEFGWGGDTQYF. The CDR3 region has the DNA TGTGCCAGCAGTGAATTCGGGTGGGGGGGCGATACGCAGTATTTT.

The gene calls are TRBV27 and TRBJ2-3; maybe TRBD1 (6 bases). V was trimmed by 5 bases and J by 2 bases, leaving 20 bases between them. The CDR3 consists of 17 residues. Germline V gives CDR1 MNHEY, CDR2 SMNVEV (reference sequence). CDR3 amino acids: CASSSTGSGIFTDTQYF. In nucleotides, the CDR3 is TGTGCCAGCAGTAGTACAGGGTCCGGGATATTCACAGATACGCAGTATTTT.

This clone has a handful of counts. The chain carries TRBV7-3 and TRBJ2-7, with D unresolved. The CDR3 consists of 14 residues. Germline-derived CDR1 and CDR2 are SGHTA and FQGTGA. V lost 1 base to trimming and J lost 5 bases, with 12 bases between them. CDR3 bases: TGTGCCAGCAGCTTAATACTTGGGCAGAACGAGCAGTACTTC. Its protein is CASSLILGQNEQYF.

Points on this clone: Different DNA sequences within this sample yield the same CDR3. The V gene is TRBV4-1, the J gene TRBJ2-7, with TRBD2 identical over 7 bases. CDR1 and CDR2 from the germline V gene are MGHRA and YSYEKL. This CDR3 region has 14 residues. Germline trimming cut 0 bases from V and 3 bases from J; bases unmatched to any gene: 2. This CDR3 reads CASSQELAVYEQYF. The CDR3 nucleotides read TGCGCCAGCAGCCAAGAGCTAGCGGTCTACGAGCAGTACTTC.

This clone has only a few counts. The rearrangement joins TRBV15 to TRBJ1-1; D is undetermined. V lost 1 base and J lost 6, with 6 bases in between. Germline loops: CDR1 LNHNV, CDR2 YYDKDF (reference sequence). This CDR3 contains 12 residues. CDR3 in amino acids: CATSRGEAEAFF. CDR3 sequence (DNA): TGTGCCACCAGCAGAGGGGAGGCTGAAGCTTTCTTT.

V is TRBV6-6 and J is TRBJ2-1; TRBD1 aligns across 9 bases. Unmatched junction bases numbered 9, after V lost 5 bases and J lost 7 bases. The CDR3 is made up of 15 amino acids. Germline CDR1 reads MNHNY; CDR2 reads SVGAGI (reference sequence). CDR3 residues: CASSGTGGELNEQFF. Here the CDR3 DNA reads TGTGCCAGCAGTGGTACAGGGGGCGAGTTGAATGAGCAGTTCTTC.

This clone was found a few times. The CDR3 region is CASSLTWGQGVGYTF. Here the CDR3 DNA reads TGTGCCAGCAGTCTAACTTGGGGACAGGGGGTGGGCTACACCTTC. The chain links TRBV6-5 to TRBJ1-2; 11 bases agree with TRBD1. The CDR3 is 15 amino acids. With 5 bases clipped from V and 8 bases from J, the junction kept 10 bases outside the gene matches. Germline V lookup: CDR1 MNHEY, CDR2 SVGAGI.

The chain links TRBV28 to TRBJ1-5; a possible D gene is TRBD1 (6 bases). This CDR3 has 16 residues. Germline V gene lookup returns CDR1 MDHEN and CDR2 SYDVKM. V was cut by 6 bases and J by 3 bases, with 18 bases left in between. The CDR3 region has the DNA TGTGCCAGCAGACAGGGCCCCGGATTAAACAATCAGCCCCAGCATTTT. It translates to CASRQGPGLNNQPQHF.

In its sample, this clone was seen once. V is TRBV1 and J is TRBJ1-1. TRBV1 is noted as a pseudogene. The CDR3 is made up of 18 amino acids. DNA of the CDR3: TGCACCAGCAGCCAAGTTGCGGGGGCGGAAACCATGAACACTGAAGCTTTCTTT. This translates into CTSSQVAGAETMNTEAFF.

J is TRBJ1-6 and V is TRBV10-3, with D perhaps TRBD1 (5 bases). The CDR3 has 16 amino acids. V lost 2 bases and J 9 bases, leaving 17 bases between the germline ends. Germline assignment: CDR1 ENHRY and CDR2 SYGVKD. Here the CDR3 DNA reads TGTGCCATCAGTGAGGCATCCGGGACTGCGGTTTCACCCCTCCACTTT. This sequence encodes CAISEASGTAVSPLHF.

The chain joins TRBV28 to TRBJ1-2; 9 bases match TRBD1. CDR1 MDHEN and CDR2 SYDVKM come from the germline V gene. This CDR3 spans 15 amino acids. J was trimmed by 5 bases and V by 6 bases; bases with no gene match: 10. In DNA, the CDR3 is TGTGCCAGCAGAATGACCGGGACAGGGTTTTATGGCTACACCTTC. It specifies CASRMTGTGFYGYTF.

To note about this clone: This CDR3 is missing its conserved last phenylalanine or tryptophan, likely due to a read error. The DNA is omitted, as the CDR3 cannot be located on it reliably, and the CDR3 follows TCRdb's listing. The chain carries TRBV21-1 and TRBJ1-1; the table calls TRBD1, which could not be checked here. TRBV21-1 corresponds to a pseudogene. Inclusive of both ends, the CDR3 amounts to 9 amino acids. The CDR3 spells CASSKRHRS.

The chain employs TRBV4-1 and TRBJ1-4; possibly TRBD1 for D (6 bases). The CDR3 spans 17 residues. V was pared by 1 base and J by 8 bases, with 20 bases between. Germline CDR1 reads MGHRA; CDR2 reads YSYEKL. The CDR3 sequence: CASSQASAGEFREKLFF. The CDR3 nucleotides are TGCGCCAGCAGCCAAGCGTCCGCAGGGGAGTTCCGAGAAAAACTGTTTTTT.

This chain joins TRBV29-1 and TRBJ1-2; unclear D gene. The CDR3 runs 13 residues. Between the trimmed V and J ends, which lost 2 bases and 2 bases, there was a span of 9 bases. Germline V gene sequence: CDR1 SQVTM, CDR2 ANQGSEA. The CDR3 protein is CSVEKDGNYGYTF. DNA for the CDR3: TGCAGCGTTGAAAAAGACGGGAACTATGGCTACACCTTC.

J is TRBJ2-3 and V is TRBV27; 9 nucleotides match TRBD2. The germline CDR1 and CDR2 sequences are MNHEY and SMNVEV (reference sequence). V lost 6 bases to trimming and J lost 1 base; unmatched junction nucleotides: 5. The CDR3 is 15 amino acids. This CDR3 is CASRISGSGTDTQYF. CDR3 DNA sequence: TGTGCCAGCAGGATTAGCGGGAGTGGCACAGATACGCAGTATTTT.